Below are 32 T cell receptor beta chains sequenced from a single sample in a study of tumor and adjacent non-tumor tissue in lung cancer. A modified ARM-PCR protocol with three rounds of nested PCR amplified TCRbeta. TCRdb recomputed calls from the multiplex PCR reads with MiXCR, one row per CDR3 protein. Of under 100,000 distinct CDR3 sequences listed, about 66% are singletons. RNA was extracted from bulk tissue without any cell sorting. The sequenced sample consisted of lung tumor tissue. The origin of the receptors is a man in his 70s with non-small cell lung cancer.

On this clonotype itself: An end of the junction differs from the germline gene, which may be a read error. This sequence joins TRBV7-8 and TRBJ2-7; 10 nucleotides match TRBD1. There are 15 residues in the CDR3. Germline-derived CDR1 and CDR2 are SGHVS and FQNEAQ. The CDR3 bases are TGTGCCAACAGCTTTGGGACAGGGGTCTCCTACGAGCAGTACTTC. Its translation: CANSFGTGVSYEQYF.

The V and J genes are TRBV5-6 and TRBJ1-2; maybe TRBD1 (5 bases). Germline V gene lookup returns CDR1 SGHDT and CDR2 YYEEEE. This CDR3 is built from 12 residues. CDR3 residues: CVIRLQAWGYTF. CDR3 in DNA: TGTGTCATCAGGCTACAGGCGTGGGGCTACACCTTC.

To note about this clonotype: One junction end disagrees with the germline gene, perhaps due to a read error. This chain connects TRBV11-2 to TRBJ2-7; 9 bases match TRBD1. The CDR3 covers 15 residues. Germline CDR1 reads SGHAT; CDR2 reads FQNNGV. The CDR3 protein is CTSTLERQGAYEQYF. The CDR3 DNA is TGTACCAGCACCTTAGAGAGACAGGGGGCCTACGAGCAGTACTTC.

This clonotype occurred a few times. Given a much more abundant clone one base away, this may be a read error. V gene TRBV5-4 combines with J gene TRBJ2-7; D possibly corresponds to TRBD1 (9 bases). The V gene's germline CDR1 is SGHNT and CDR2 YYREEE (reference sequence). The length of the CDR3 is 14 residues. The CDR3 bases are TGTACCAGCAGCTTAGCGGGACAGGGAAACGAGCAGTACTTC. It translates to CTSSLAGQGNEQYF.

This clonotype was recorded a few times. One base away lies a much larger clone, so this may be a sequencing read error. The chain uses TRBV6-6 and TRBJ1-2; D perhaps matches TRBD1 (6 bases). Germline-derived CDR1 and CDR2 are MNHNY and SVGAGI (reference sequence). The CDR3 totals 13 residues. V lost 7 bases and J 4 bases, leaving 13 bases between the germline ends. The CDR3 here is CASKPGAGYGYTF. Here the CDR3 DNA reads TGTGCCAGCAAACCGGGGGCAGGCTATGGCTACACCTTC.

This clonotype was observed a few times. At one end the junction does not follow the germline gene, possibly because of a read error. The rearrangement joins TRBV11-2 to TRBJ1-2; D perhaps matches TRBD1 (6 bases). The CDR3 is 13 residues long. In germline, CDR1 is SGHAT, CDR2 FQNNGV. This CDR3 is CVSSRTVREGYTF. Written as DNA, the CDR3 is TGTGTCAGCAGCCGGACAGTTCGCGAGGGCTACACTTTC. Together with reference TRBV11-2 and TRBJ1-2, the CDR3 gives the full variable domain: EAGVAQSPRYKIIEKRQSVAFWCNPISGHATLYWYQQILGQGPKLLIQFQNNGVVDDSQLPKDRFSAERLKGVDSTLKIQPAKLEDSAVYLCVSSRTVREGYTFGSGTRLTVV.

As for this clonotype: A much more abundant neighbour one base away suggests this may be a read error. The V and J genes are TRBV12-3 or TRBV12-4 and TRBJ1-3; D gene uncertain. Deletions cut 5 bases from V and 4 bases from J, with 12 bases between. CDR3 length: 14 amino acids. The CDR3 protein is CASSMGRRGNTIYF. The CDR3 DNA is TGTGCCAGCAGTATGGGAAGGCGGGGAAACACCATATATTTT.

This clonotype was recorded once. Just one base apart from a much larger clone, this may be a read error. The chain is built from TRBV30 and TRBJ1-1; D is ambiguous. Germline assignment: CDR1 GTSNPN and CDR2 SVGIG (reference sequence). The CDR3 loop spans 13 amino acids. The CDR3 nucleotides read TGTGCCTGGAAGGGTGGGGTGAACCCTGAAGCTTTCTTT. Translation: CAWKGGVNPEAFF.

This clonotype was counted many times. CDR3 in DNA: TGTGCCAGCAGCTCCCCGGGACTAGCGGGTATGGGGGACGAGCAGTACTTC. It translates to CASSSPGLAGMGDEQYF. The rearrangement joins TRBV5-4 to TRBJ2-7; the match to TRBD2 covers 12 bases. The CDR3 is 17 residues long. Looked up from germline, CDR1 is SGHNT and CDR2 is YYREEE (reference sequence). V shed 3 bases, J shed 5 bases, and the junction held 12 bases outside the gene matches. The full variable domain, with the rest looked up from reference TRBV5-4 and TRBJ2-7, is ETGVTQSPTHLIKTRGQQVTLRCSSQSGHNTVSWYQQALGQGPQFIFQYYREEENGRGNFPPRFSGLQFPNYSSELNVNALELDDSALYLCASSSPGLAGMGDEQYFGPGTRLTVT.

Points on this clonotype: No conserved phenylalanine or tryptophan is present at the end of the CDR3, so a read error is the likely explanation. CDR3 DNA sequence: TGCAGCGTTGAGACAGGGGGCTTATCGGCCCAGTACTAC. Protein: CSVETGGLSAQYY. The chain carries TRBV29-1 and TRBJ2-5; 10 nucleotides align to TRBD1. In germline, CDR1 is SQVTM, CDR2 ANQGSEA. V gave up 3 bases and J gave up 9 bases; unmatched junction bases: 7. The CDR3 covers 13 residues.

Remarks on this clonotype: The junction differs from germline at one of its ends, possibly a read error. The CDR3 DNA reads as TGTGCCAGCAGCCTTGGTATCGGACCACGTCCCTACAATGAGCAGTCCTTC. Its protein is CASSLGIGPRPYNEQSF. This rearrangement joins TRBV11-1 to TRBJ2-1; D ambiguous. CDR3 length: 17 residues. Germline V gene data show CDR1 as SGHAT and CDR2 as FQDESV (reference sequence). The whole variable domain, filled in from reference TRBV11-1 and TRBJ2-1, reads EAEVAQSPRYKITEKSQAVAFWCDPISGHATLYWYRQILGQGPELLVQFQDESVVDDSQLPKDRFSAERLKGVDSTLKIQPAELGDSAMYLCASSLGIGPRPYNEQSFGPGTRLTVL.

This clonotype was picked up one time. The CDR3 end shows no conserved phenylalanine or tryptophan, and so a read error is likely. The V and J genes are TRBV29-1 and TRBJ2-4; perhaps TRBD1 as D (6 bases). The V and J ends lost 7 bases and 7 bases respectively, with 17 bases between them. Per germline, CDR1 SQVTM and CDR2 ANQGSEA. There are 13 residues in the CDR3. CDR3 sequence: CSAKWGQVNIQYL. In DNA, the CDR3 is TGCAGCGCTAAATGGGGACAAGTGAACATTCAGTACTTA.

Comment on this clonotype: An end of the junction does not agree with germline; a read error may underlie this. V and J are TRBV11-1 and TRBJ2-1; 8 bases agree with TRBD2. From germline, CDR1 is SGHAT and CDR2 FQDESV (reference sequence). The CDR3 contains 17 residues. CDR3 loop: CASSWYPAGAPYDEQFF. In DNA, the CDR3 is TGTGCCAGCAGCTGGTACCCAGCGGGGGCCCCCTACGATGAGCAGTTCTTC.

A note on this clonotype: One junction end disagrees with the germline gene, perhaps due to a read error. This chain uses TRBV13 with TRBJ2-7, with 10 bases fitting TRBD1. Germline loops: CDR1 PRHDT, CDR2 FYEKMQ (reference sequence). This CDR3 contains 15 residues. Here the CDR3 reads CTSSPGTGEFGEQYF. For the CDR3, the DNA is TGTACCAGCAGCCCCGGGACAGGGGAATTCGGGGAACAGTACTTC.

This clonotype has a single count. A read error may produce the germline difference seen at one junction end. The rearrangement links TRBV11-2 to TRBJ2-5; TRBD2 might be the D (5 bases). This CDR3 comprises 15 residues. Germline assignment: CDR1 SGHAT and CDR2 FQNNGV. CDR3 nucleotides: TGTGCCATCAGCTTAGATCGGGGAGTTGGAAAGACCCAATACTTC. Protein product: CAISLDRGVGKTQYF.

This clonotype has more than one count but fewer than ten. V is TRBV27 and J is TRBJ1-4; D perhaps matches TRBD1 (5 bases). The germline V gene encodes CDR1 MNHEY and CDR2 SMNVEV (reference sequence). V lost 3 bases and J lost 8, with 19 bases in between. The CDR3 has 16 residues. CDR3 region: CASSLKRGSWAEKLFF. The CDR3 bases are TGTGCCAGCAGTTTGAAGAGGGGCTCTTGGGCGGAAAAACTGTTTTTT.

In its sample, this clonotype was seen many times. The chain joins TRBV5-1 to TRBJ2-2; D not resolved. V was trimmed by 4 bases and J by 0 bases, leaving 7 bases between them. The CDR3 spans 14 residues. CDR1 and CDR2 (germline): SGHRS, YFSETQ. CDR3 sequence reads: CASSQDPNTGELFF. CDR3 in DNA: TGCGCCAGCAGCCAGGACCCGAACACCGGGGAGCTGTTTTTT. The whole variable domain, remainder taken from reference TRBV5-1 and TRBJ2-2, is KAGVTQTPRYLIKTRGQQVTLSCSPISGHRSVSWYQQTPGQGLQFLFEYFSETQRNKGNFPGRFSGRQFSNSRSEMNVSTLELGDSALYLCASSQDPNTGELFFGEGSRLTVL.

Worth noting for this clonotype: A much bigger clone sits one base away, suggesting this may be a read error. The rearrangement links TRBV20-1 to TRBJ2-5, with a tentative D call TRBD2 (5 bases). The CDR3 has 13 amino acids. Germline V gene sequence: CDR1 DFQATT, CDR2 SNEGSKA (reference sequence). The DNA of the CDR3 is TGCAGTGCCCTTGGTGGACTCCAAGAGACCCACTACTTC. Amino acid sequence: CSALGGLQETHYF.

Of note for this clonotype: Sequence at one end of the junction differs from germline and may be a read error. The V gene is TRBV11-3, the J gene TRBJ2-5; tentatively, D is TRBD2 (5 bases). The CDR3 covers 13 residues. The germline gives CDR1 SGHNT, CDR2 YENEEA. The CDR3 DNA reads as TGTGCCAACAACCCAGGCTTGGGAGAGGCCCAGTACTTC. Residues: CANNPGLGEAQYF.

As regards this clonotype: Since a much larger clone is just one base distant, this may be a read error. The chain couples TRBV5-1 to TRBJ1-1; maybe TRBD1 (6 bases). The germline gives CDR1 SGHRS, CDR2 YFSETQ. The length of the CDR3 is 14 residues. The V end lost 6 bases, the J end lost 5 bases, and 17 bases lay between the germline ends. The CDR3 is CASKGDARKTEAFF. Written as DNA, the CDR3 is TGCGCCAGCAAGGGGGACGCTAGGAAGACTGAAGCTTTCTTT.

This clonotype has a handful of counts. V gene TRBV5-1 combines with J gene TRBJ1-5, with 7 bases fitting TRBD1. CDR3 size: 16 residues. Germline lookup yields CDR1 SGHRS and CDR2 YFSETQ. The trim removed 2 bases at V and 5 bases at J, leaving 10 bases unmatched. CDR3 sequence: CASSFGTEWDDQPQHF. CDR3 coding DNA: TGCGCCAGCAGCTTCGGGACAGAGTGGGACGATCAGCCCCAGCATTTT.

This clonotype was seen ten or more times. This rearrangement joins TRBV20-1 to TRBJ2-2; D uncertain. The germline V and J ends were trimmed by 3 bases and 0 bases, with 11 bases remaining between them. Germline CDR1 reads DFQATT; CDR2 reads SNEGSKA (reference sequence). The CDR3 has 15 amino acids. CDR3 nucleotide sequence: TGCAGTGCTAGGAAGCGAACCGCGAACACCGGGGAGCTGTTTTTT. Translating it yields CSARKRTANTGELFF.

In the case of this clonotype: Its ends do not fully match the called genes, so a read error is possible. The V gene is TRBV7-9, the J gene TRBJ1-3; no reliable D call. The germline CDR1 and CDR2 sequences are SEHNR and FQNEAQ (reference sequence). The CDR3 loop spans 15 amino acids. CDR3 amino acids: CANSLSQRTGNTIYF. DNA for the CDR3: TGTGCCAACAGCTTATCCCAGAGGACTGGAAACACCATATATTTT.

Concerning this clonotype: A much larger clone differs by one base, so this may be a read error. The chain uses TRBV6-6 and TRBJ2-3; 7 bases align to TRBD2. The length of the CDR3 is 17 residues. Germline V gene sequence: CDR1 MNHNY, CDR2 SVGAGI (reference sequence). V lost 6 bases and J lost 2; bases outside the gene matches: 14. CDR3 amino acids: CASSSRGVTVLTDTQYF. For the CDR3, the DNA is TGTGCCAGCAGCTCCCGGGGGGTGACAGTCCTCACAGATACGCAGTATTTT.

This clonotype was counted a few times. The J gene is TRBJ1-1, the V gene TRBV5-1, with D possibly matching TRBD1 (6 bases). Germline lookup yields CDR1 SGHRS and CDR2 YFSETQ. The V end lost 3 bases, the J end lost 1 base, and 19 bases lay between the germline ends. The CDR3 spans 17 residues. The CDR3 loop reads CASSWGGPQGKNTEAFF. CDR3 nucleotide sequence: TGCGCCAGCAGCTGGGGGGGCCCGCAGGGGAAGAACACTGAAGCTTTCTTT.

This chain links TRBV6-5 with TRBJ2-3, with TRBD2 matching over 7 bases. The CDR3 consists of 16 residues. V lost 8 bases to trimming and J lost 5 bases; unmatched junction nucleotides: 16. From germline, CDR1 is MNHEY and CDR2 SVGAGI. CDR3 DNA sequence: TGTGCCAGCCGGTCGGTGGCTGGCGGGAGAATAGATACGCAGTATTTT. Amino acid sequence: CASRSVAGGRIDTQYF.

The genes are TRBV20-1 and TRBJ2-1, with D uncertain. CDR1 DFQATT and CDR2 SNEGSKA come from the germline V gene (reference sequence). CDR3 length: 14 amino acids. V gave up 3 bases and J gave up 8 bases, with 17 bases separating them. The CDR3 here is CSARSLRVWDEQFF. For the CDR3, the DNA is TGCAGTGCTAGGTCTCTACGGGTGTGGGATGAGCAGTTCTTC.

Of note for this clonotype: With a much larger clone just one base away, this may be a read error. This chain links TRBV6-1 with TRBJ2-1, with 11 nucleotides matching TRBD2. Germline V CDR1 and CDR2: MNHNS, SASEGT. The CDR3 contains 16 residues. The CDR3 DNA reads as TGTACCAGCAGTGCACTAGCGGGGGTGACCAACAATGAGCAGTTCTTC. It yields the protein CTSSALAGVTNNEQFF.

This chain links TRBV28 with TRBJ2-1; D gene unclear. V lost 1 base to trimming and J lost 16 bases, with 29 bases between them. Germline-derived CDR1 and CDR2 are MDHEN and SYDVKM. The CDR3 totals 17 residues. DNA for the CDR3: TGTGCCAGCAGTTTATTTCCTTTCTCGAGCTCCTACAATGATCAATTCTTC. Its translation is CASSLFPFSSSYNDQFF.

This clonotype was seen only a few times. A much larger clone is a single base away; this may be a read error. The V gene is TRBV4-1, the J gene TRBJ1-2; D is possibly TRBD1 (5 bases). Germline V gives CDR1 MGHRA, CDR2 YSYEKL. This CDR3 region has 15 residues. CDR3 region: CTSSQDSQGGYGYTF. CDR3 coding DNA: TGCACCAGCAGCCAAGATTCCCAGGGTGGCTATGGCTACACCTTC.

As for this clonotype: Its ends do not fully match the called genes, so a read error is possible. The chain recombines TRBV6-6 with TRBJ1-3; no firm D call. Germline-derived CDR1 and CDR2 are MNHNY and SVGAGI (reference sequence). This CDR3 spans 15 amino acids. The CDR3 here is CSSSYEQYSGNTIYF. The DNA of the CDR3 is TGTTCCAGCAGTTACGAACAGTATTCTGGAAACACCATATATTTT.

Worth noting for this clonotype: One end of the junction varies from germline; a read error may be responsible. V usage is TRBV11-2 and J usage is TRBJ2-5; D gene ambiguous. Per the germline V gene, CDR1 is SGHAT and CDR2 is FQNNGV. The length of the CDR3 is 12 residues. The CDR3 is CVSSLLQETQYF. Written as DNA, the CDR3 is TGTGTCAGCAGCCTGCTCCAAGAGACCCAGTACTTC.